The 30 T cell receptor beta chains below all came from one sample that was sequenced in a study of blood T cell repertoires in COVID-19 (dated by TCRdb to about 2020). Library creation used the immunoSEQ multiplex PCR assay. Imported from immuneACCESS, the table was reduced by TCRdb to in-frame sequences with V and J called. These copies leave out some clones; in studies compared against another copy, an unresolved V gene accounts for under half, and the cause of the remainder is not known. For this sample the table gives about 160,000 clones, of which around 84% were detected only once. The ten largest clones represent around 0.6% of the sample. The sequenced sample consisted of peripheral blood. The receptor set was obtained from a man aged 60 to 75 with COVID-19, enrolled during active disease.

This clone was picked up one time. This sequence joins TRBV7-2 and TRBJ1-4, with 9 nucleotides matching TRBD1. Germline CDR1 is SGHTA and CDR2 is FQGNSA. The CDR3 has 14 residues. Losses at the gene ends were 5 bases for V and 7 bases for J; bases not matched to a gene: 5. In DNA form, the CDR3 reads TGTGCCAGCAGCCAGGACAGGGGTTTTGAAAAACTGTTTTTT. Translated: CASSQDRGFEKLFF.

The chain has TRBV27 and TRBJ1-6; D may be TRBD1 (6 bases). Trimming removed 5 bases at V and 7 bases at J, with 12 bases between. The CDR3 sequence is 14 residues long. The V gene's germline CDR1 is MNHEY and CDR2 SMNVEV (reference sequence). CDR3 in amino acids: CASSPTRGNSPLHF. DNA for the CDR3: TGTGCCAGCAGTCCGACCAGGGGAAATTCACCCCTCCACTTT.

The V call is TRBV28, the J call TRBJ2-1; 10 bases align to TRBD2. V dropped 6 bases and J dropped 8; count of bases not matched to a gene: 19. This CDR3 is 18 amino acids long. Germline V gives CDR1 MDHEN, CDR2 SYDVKM. The CDR3 region is CASRPDPHLAGVGYEQFF. CDR3 nucleotide sequence: TGTGCCAGCAGACCCGACCCCCATCTAGCGGGAGTGGGGTATGAGCAGTTCTTC.

This clone was detected a few times. The chain links TRBV7-3 to TRBJ1-2; 8 bases match TRBD1. This CDR3 is 14 amino acids long. V lost 8 bases and J lost 4; bases outside the gene matches: 9. CDR1 SGHTA and CDR2 FQGTGA come from the germline V gene. The CDR3 reads CASSPGGGGYGYTF. CDR3 nucleotide sequence: TGTGCCAGCTCACCAGGGGGCGGTGGCTATGGCTACACCTTC.

J is TRBJ1-6 and V is TRBV4-1; no clear D gene. V lost 1 base to trimming and J lost 7 bases, with 14 bases between them. CDR1 and CDR2 from the germline V gene are MGHRA and YSYEKL. This CDR3 is 16 amino acids long. The CDR3 DNA is TGCGCCAGCAGCCAAGTTTTTCCAGGTGGAAATTCACCCCTCCACTTT. Translation gives CASSQVFPGGNSPLHF.

The rearrangement uses TRBV6-2 or TRBV6-3 and TRBJ1-2; 7 positions match TRBD1. Germline V gene lookup returns CDR1 MNHEY and CDR2 SVGEGT. After removal of 7 bases from V and 1 base from J, the junction contained 9 bases not matched to a gene. The CDR3 extends over 15 amino acids. Here the CDR3 DNA reads TGTGCCAGCAACCCTCCGGGACAGATTAACTATGGCTACACCTTC. Protein product: CASNPPGQINYGYTF.

The rearrangement joins TRBV7-2 to TRBJ1-2, with a possible D match to TRBD1 (6 bases). The CDR3 is made up of 16 amino acids. The germline gives CDR1 SGHTA, CDR2 FQGNSA. With 3 bases removed from V and 0 bases from J, the gap between germline ends came to 14 bases. The CDR3 reads CASSLGRTATNYGYTF. DNA for the CDR3: TGTGCCAGCAGCTTGGGACGGACAGCCACTAACTATGGCTACACCTTC.

In the case of this clone: Other DNA variants within this sample encode the same CDR3. J is TRBJ2-2 and V is TRBV11-1, with D possibly matching TRBD2 (5 bases). Per germline, CDR1 SGHAT and CDR2 FQDESV (reference sequence). The CDR3 covers 13 residues. V was shortened by 6 bases and J by 1 base, with 6 bases between the two germline ends. CDR3 residues: CASRGGNTGELFF. The CDR3 DNA reads as TGTGCCAGCAGAGGAGGGAACACCGGGGAGCTGTTTTTT.

The chain recombines TRBV29-1 with TRBJ1-2; no firm D call. CDR1 and CDR2 from the germline V gene are SQVTM and ANQGSEA. Trimming pared 6 bases from V and 8 bases from J, leaving 19 bases between. The CDR3 is 13 residues long. The CDR3 nucleotides are TGCAGCGTAATTGACTCCCGAGCCGTCGGCTACACCTTC. This codes for CSVIDSRAVGYTF.

The chain has TRBV6-5 and TRBJ2-1; 14 positions match TRBD2. Germline V gene data show CDR1 as MNHEY and CDR2 as SVGAGI. The CDR3 is made up of 15 amino acids. Trimming took 6 bases from V and 4 from J; bases not matched to a gene: 2. CDR3 DNA sequence: TGTGCCAGCAGGCGGACTAGCGGGGGGTACAATGAGCAGTTCTTC. The encoded protein is CASRRTSGGYNEQFF.

The chain joins TRBV7-2 to TRBJ1-4; 9 bases fit TRBD1. Germline-derived CDR1 and CDR2 are SGHTA and FQGNSA. This CDR3 region has 15 residues. The ends lost 1 base at V and 7 bases at J; junction bases unmatched: 4. DNA for the CDR3: TGTGCCAGCAGCTTAGACAGGGGGCTAGTTGAAAAACTGTTTTTT. Its protein product is CASSLDRGLVEKLFF.

This clone was recorded only once. V is TRBV29-1 and J is TRBJ1-2; 7 bases map to TRBD1. Germline V CDR1 and CDR2: SQVTM, ANQGSEA. This CDR3 spans 14 amino acids. The ends lost 4 bases at V and 5 bases at J; junction bases unmatched: 10. CDR3 protein: CSVVGQPLDYGYTF. The CDR3 DNA reads as TGCAGCGTTGTGGGACAGCCCCTTGATTATGGCTACACCTTC.

This chain links TRBV12-5 with TRBJ1-4; TRBD1 is a possible D gene (6 bases). Deletions cut 2 bases from V and 0 bases from J, with 19 bases between. CDR1 is LGHNT, CDR2 FRNRAP, per germline. The CDR3 contains 19 residues. The CDR3 spells CASGLTPRGGLATNEKLFF. CDR3 nucleotide sequence: TGTGCTAGTGGTTTGACCCCACGGGGGGGGCTTGCAACTAATGAAAAACTGTTTTTT.

This clone was seen a handful of times. The rearrangement links TRBV12-5 to TRBJ2-1, with D possibly being TRBD1 (6 bases). CDR3 size: 13 residues. From germline, CDR1 is LGHNT and CDR2 FRNRAP. V lost 5 bases and J lost 7, with 12 bases in between. As DNA, the CDR3 is TGTGCTAGTGGTGTCCCCGGACAGAATGAGCAGTTCTTC. This sequence encodes CASGVPGQNEQFF.

The rearrangement uses TRBV3-1 (or the pseudogene TRBV3-2) and TRBJ2-1; TRBD1 is a possible D gene (6 bases). The V end was cut by 4 bases, the J end by 9 bases, with 10 bases between. The CDR3 consists of 12 residues. Germline CDR1 and CDR2: LGHDT and YNNKEL (reference sequence). CDR3 amino acids: CASSLRGGEQFF. The DNA for the CDR3 is TGTGCCAGCAGCCTCAGGGGTGGTGAGCAGTTCTTC.

The V call is TRBV19, the J call TRBJ1-5; D possibly corresponds to TRBD1 (5 bases). The ends were cut back, 3 bases at V and 2 bases at J, with 8 bases in the middle. This CDR3 comprises 14 residues. The germline V gene has CDR1 LNHDA and CDR2 SQIVND (reference sequence). The CDR3 DNA follows: TGTGCCAGTAGTATCTTACAGGGCAATCAGCCCCAGCATTTT. It translates to CASSILQGNQPQHF.

This chain links TRBV7-2 with TRBJ1-1; D unclear. CDR1 SGHTA and CDR2 FQGNSA come from the germline V gene. V lost 9 bases to trimming and J lost 0 bases, with 17 bases between them. CDR3 size: 15 residues. The CDR3 reads CASTLQTIMNTEAFF. The CDR3 DNA reads as TGTGCCAGTACCCTACAGACGATCATGAACACTGAAGCTTTCTTT.

The V call is TRBV7-2, the J call TRBJ2-1; D is undetermined. The V gene lost 2 bases and the J gene lost 8 bases, with 7 bases spanning the gap. Germline CDR1 is SGHTA and CDR2 is FQGNSA. The CDR3 has 12 residues. CDR3 region: CASSLRLDEQFF. The CDR3 region has the DNA TGTGCCAGCAGCTTACGGTTAGATGAGCAGTTCTTC.

The V and J genes are TRBV24-1 and TRBJ2-1; D is possibly TRBD1 (6 bases). Looked up from germline, CDR1 is KGHDR and CDR2 is SFDVKD. Trimming took off 0 bases at V and 8 bases at J, with 10 bases between the two ends. CDR3 length: 14 amino acids. The DNA of the CDR3 is TGTGCCACCAGTGATTTGGGACAGTTCCATGAGCAGTTCTTC. Translating gives CATSDLGQFHEQFF.

V usage is TRBV7-2 and J usage is TRBJ1-6, with 7 positions matching TRBD1. The germline V gene encodes CDR1 SGHTA and CDR2 FQGNSA. This CDR3 spans 15 amino acids. With V trimmed by 5 bases and J by 7 bases, 8 bases remained unmatched. The CDR3: CASSLRQGGNSPLHF. The CDR3 bases are TGTGCCAGCAGCCTACGACAGGGCGGCAATTCACCCCTCCACTTT.

The gene calls are TRBV5-1 and TRBJ2-5; 10 bases are shared with TRBD2. Germline CDR1 reads SGHRS; CDR2 reads YFSETQ. The CDR3 is 15 amino acids. The ends lost 2 bases at V and 0 bases at J; junction bases unmatched: 1. CDR3 nucleotide sequence: TGCGCCAGCAGCTTTAGCGGGGGGTACCAAGAGACCCAGTACTTC. This translates into CASSFSGGYQETQYF.

The V and J genes are TRBV5-1 and TRBJ1-1; D unresolved. Trimming stripped 5 bases from V and 5 bases from J, with 13 bases between. From germline, CDR1 is SGHRS and CDR2 YFSETQ. This CDR3 has 13 residues. CDR3 DNA: TGCGCCAGCAGTCAAGACCGGGTAACTGAAGCTTTCTTT. Translated, it gives CASSQDRVTEAFF. Full variable domain (missing parts from reference TRBV5-1 and TRBJ1-1): KAGVTQTPRYLIKTRGQQVTLSCSPISGHRSVSWYQQTPGQGLQFLFEYFSETQRNKGNFPGRFSGRQFSNSRSEMNVSTLELGDSALYLCASSQDRVTEAFFGQGTRLTVV.

The V and J genes are TRBV6-5 and TRBJ1-6, with 9 bases fitting TRBD1. The germline CDR1 and CDR2 sequences are MNHEY and SVGAGI. The V gene end was trimmed by 6 bases and the J gene end by 6 bases; junction bases not matched to a gene: 3. The CDR3 is 14 amino acids. CDR3 region: CASRPGQGNSPLHF. The DNA of the CDR3 is TGTGCCAGCAGGCCGGGACAGGGTAATTCACCCCTCCACTTT.

The CDR3 spells CASSFKDSGEKLFF. As DNA, the CDR3 is TGTGCCAGCAGTTTCAAAGACAGTGGAGAAAAACTGTTTTTT. The chain joins TRBV6-5 to TRBJ1-4, with a tentative D call TRBD1 (5 bases). Germline CDR1 MNHEY, CDR2 SVGAGI. Trimming stripped 4 bases from V and 8 bases from J, with 14 bases between. The CDR3 extends over 14 amino acids.

The rearrangement uses TRBV3-1 (or the pseudogene TRBV3-2) and TRBJ1-3, with a weak D call TRBD1 (5 bases). Germline V gene lookup returns CDR1 LGHDT and CDR2 YNNKEL (reference sequence). Deletions cut 1 base from V and 2 bases from J, with 12 bases between. This CDR3 comprises 16 residues. CDR3 protein: CASSQVSTATGNTIYF. The CDR3 coding sequence is TGTGCCAGCAGCCAAGTCTCGACAGCCACTGGAAACACCATATATTTT.

V is TRBV29-1 and J is TRBJ1-5, with 12 nucleotides matching TRBD1. Unmatched junction bases numbered 13, after V lost 6 bases and J lost 7 bases. Germline CDR1 SQVTM, CDR2 ANQGSEA. The CDR3 has 16 residues. The CDR3 sequence is CSVKDSGTGGRQPQHF. The CDR3 DNA reads as TGCAGCGTAAAGGATTCCGGGACAGGGGGCAGGCAGCCCCAGCATTTT. The complete variable domain, with remaining parts taken from reference TRBV29-1 and TRBJ1-5, reads SAVISQKPSRDICQRGTSLTIQCQVDSQVTMMFWYRQQPGQSLTLIATANQGSEATYESGFVIDKFPISRPNLTFSTLTVSNMSPEDSSIYLCSVKDSGTGGRQPQHFGDGTRLSIL.

V usage is TRBV11-3 and J usage is TRBJ2-4; 10 bases line up with TRBD2. Per the germline V gene, CDR1 is SGHNT and CDR2 is YENEEA. The length of the CDR3 is 19 residues. The ends lost 2 bases at V and 2 bases at J; junction bases unmatched: 12. CDR3 in amino acids: CASSLTGIWTSGTKNIQYF. CDR3 nucleotide sequence: TGTGCCAGCAGCTTAACGGGAATTTGGACTAGCGGAACCAAAAACATTCAGTACTTC.

The chain couples TRBV18 to TRBJ2-7; no definite D call. The V gene lost 1 base and the J gene lost 2 bases, with 3 bases spanning the gap. Germline values: CDR1 KGHSH, CDR2 LQKENI. There are 12 residues in the CDR3. This CDR3 reads CASSPQPYEQYF. The CDR3 DNA sequence: TGTGCCAGCTCACCACAGCCCTACGAGCAGTACTTC.

The chain recombines TRBV21-1 with TRBJ1-2; TRBD1 is the table's D call and was not checked against the DNA. TRBV21-1 is designated a pseudogene. CDR3 length: 15 residues. The CDR3: CASSEPGQDHYGYTF. The CDR3 DNA reads TGTGCCAGCAGCGAACCGGGACAGGATCACTATGGCTACACCTTC.

Comment on this clone: In the same sample, other DNA sequences code for this CDR3. DNA of the CDR3: TGTGCCAGCTCACCGGGGGGAGAGACCCAGTACTTC. Translation gives CASSPGGETQYF. The chain couples TRBV18 to TRBJ2-5; D is possibly TRBD2 (6 bases). CDR3 length equals 12 residues. Germline CDR1 reads KGHSH; CDR2 reads LQKENI. Trimming shortened V by 3 bases and J by 4 bases, and 6 bases separated the two germline ends.